The 18 T cell receptor beta chains below come from one sample, sequenced in a study of blood T cells in healthy people across ages. The second PCR ran roughly 6 to 12 cycles with a sample-barcoded 5' primer and J-beta primers. TCRdb reanalysed the 5' RACE reads using MiXCR and keeps one entry per CDR3 protein. The table records more than 1,400,000 distinct CDR3 sequences, 40% to 50% of them present only once. Sequencing was carried out using blood. The receptor source for this set is a woman younger than 30 in good health.

In its sample, this clonotype was seen a few times. V gene TRBV12-3 or TRBV12-4 combines with J gene TRBJ2-4; tentatively, D is TRBD2 (5 bases). Trimming took off 3 bases at V and 7 bases at J, with 16 bases between the two ends. The CDR3 has 15 residues. For the CDR3, the DNA is TGTGCCAGCAGTTTGGGCGGGCTCGGTGCGAACATTCAGTACTTC. This gives the protein CASSLGGLGANIQYF.

V is TRBV12-3 or TRBV12-4 and J is TRBJ1-1; perhaps TRBD1 as D (5 bases). V was shortened by 1 base and J by 3 bases, with 12 bases between the two germline ends. The length of the CDR3 is 15 residues. DNA of the CDR3: TGTGCCAGCAGTTTAGTTCGGCAGGGAGACACTGAAGCTTTCTTT. Translated, it gives CASSLVRQGDTEAFF.

This clonotype was seen a handful of times. The rearrangement links TRBV4-1 to TRBJ2-1; D ambiguous. Germline CDR1 reads MGHRA; CDR2 reads YSYEKL. The V gene lost 0 bases and the J gene lost 0 bases, with 9 bases spanning the gap. CDR3 length: 16 amino acids. CDR3 loop: CASSQDGINSYNEQFF. In DNA, the CDR3 is TGCGCCAGCAGCCAAGATGGGATAAACTCCTACAATGAGCAGTTCTTC.

CDR3: CASRERDIGKLFF. In DNA form, the CDR3 reads TGTGCCAGCAGGGAAAGGGATATCGGAAAACTGTTTTTT. The chain has TRBV6-1 and TRBJ1-4; D unclear. Germline CDR1 and CDR2: MNHNS and SASEGT. Trimming pared 6 bases from V and 10 bases from J, leaving 15 bases between. The CDR3 has 13 residues.

V usage is TRBV2 and J usage is TRBJ1-2, with TRBD1 matching 9 bases. J lost 5 bases, V lost 0 bases, and 4 bases had no gene match. The CDR3 has 15 residues. Germline CDR1 is SNHLY and CDR2 is FYNNEI. For the CDR3, the DNA is TGTGCCAGCAGTGAAGCGGGACAGGGATGGTATGGCTACACCTTC. This translates into CASSEAGQGWYGYTF.

This clonotype was found a few times. Here the CDR3 reads CSVVGGISYEQYF. The CDR3 bases are TGCAGCGTTGTCGGGGGGATATCCTACGAGCAGTACTTC. The gene calls are TRBV29-1 and TRBJ2-7; 7 bases line up with TRBD2. J gave up 1 base and V 4 bases, and 4 bases lay outside the gene matches. Germline V gene data show CDR1 as SQVTM and CDR2 as ANQGSEA. The CDR3 runs to 13 residues.

The V and J genes are TRBV6-1 and TRBJ2-4; possibly TRBD2 for D (7 bases). Deletions cut 2 bases from V and 9 bases from J, with 14 bases between. The CDR3 is 14 amino acids. CDR1 is MNHNS and CDR2 is SASEGT in the germline V gene. The CDR3 protein is CASSERQGRVIQYF. The CDR3 bases are TGTGCCAGCAGTGAACGGCAGGGGAGGGTCATTCAGTACTTC.

This chain joins TRBV6-5 and TRBJ1-2; D remains unclear. The germline V gene encodes CDR1 MNHEY and CDR2 SVGAGI. The CDR3 spans 15 residues. The ends were cut back, 0 bases at V and 5 bases at J, with 13 bases in the middle. The CDR3 DNA follows: TGTGCCAGCAGTTACTCGGGTCCAGGCAAATATGGCTACACCTTC. Translation: CASSYSGPGKYGYTF.

This clonotype was recorded once. The CDR3 loop reads CASSQEGLAGYTGELFF. The CDR3 DNA is TGTGCCAGCAGCCAGGAAGGACTAGCGGGTTACACCGGGGAGCTGTTTTTT. The rearrangement uses TRBV3-1 and TRBJ2-2; 11 nucleotides align to TRBD2. J was trimmed by 3 bases and V by 3 bases; bases with no gene match: 6. Germline V gene sequence: CDR1 LGHDT, CDR2 YNNKEL (reference sequence). The CDR3 has 17 amino acids.

This clonotype was seen a handful of times. This chain connects TRBV5-1 to TRBJ2-7; a weak D match, TRBD1 (5 bases). Trimming shortened V by 0 bases and J by 7 bases, and 11 bases separated the two germline ends. The CDR3 runs to 13 residues. Germline CDR1 is SGHRS and CDR2 is YFSETQ. The CDR3 loop is CASSLGAGKEQYF. Written as DNA, the CDR3 is TGCGCCAGCAGCTTGGGGGCAGGGAAGGAGCAGTACTTC.

J is TRBJ2-5 and V is TRBV9; 9 bases match TRBD1. The length of the CDR3 is 15 residues. With V trimmed by 3 bases and J by 11 bases, 14 bases remained unmatched. CDR1 and CDR2 from the germline V gene are SGDLS and YYNGEE. The CDR3 DNA is TGTGCCAGCAGCGCCTCCGGGACAGGGTCTGATGAGCAGTACTTC. Translating gives CASSASGTGSDEQYF.

CDR3 residues: CASSFSGGAYTQYF. The CDR3 nucleotides read TGCGCCAGCAGCTTTAGCGGGGGAGCATATACGCAGTATTTT. The chain recombines TRBV5-1 with TRBJ2-3, with 9 bases aligning to TRBD2. V trimming: 2 bases; J trimming: 7 bases; junction bases outside the gene matches: 5. Per the germline V gene, CDR1 is SGHRS and CDR2 is YFSETQ. The CDR3 covers 14 residues. Looking up the rest from reference TRBV5-1 and TRBJ2-3 gives the full variable domain: KAGVTQTPRYLIKTRGQQVTLSCSPISGHRSVSWYQQTPGQGLQFLFEYFSETQRNKGNFPGRFSGRQFSNSRSEMNVSTLELGDSALYLCASSFSGGAYTQYFGPGTRLTVL.

The chain uses TRBV4-1 and TRBJ2-7; D remains ambiguous. The germline gives CDR1 MGHRA, CDR2 YSYEKL. V lost 1 base, J lost 3 bases, and 13 bases lay in between. The CDR3 is 15 amino acids. CDR3 sequence: CASSQVFDLNYEQYF. Written as DNA, the CDR3 is TGCGCCAGCAGCCAAGTATTTGACCTCAACTACGAGCAGTACTTC.

V and J are TRBV6-1 and TRBJ1-1; 8 bases map to TRBD1. Trimming at V came to 6 bases and at J to 11 bases, leaving 14 bases not matched to a gene. Germline CDR1 is MNHNS and CDR2 is SASEGT. The CDR3 sequence is 14 residues long. CDR3 amino acids: CASRDQGAFNVAFF. The CDR3 nucleotides are TGTGCCAGCAGAGATCAGGGGGCGTTTAATGTCGCTTTCTTT.

Note on this clonotype: One junction end disagrees with the germline gene, perhaps due to a read error. The chain uses TRBV6-5 and TRBJ2-7, with D hard to call. From germline, CDR1 is MNHEY and CDR2 SVGAGI. The CDR3 runs 18 residues. CDR3 nucleotides: TGTGCCAGCAGCTACTCCTTGATGGACCCGCGGAACTCCTACGAGCAGTACTTC. Translated, it gives CASSYSLMDPRNSYEQYF.

The CDR3 spells CASSQASWDRPYNEQYF. The CDR3 DNA is TGCGCCAGCAGCCAAGCATCCTGGGACAGGCCCTACAATGAGCAGTACTTC. This sequence joins TRBV4-1 and TRBJ2-7, with 8 bases lining up with TRBD1. The CDR3 loop spans 17 amino acids. Germline V lookup: CDR1 MGHRA, CDR2 YSYEKL. V lost 1 base, J lost 7 bases, and 15 bases stayed unmatched.

The chain has TRBV28 and TRBJ2-3; D is unresolved. Germline V lookup: CDR1 MDHEN, CDR2 SYDVKM. The CDR3 runs to 15 residues. V gave up 4 bases and J gave up 3 bases, with 14 bases separating them. The CDR3: CASSSWSTETDTQYF. CDR3 in DNA: TGTGCCAGCAGTTCTTGGTCGACGGAAACAGATACGCAGTATTTT.

This clonotype has just a few counts. J is TRBJ1-1 and V is TRBV28; 7 bases fit TRBD1. Unmatched junction bases numbered 10, after V lost 2 bases and J lost 7 bases. Looked up from germline, CDR1 is MDHEN and CDR2 is SYDVKM. The CDR3 sequence is 15 residues long. CDR3 DNA sequence: TGTGCCAGCAGTTTAGGTGACAGGGCCAACGGTGAAGCTTTCTTT. This gives the protein CASSLGDRANGEAFF.